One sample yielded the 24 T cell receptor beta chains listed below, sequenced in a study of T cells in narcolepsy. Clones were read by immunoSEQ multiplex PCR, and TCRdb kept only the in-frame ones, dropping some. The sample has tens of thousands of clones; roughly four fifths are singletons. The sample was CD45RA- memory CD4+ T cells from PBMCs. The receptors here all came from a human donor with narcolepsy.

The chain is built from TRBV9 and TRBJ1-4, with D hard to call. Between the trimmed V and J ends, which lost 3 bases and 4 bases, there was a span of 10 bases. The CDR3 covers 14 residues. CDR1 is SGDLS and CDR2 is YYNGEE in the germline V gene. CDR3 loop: CASSADGGNEKLFF. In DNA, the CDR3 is TGTGCCAGCAGCGCCGACGGAGGTAATGAAAAACTGTTTTTT.

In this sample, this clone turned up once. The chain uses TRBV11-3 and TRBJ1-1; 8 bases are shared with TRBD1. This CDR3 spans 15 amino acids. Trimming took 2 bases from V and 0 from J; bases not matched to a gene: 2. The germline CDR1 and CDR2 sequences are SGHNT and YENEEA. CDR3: CASSLQGALNTEAFF. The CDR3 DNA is TGTGCCAGCAGCTTACAGGGGGCCCTGAACACTGAAGCTTTCTTT. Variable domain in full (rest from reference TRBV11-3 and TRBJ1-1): EAGVVQSPRYKIIEKKQPVAFWCNPISGHNTLYWYLQNLGQGPELLIRYENEEAVDDSQLPKDRFSAERLKGVDSTLKIQPAELGDSAVYLCASSLQGALNTEAFFGQGTRLTVV.

The CDR3 region is CSVDRETTEAFF. In nucleotides, the CDR3 is TGCAGCGTCGACAGGGAGACCACTGAAGCTTTCTTT. This chain connects TRBV29-1 to TRBJ1-1; 7 bases match TRBD1. The ends lost 6 bases at V and 4 bases at J; junction bases unmatched: 5. Germline values: CDR1 SQVTM, CDR2 ANQGSEA. This CDR3 contains 12 residues.

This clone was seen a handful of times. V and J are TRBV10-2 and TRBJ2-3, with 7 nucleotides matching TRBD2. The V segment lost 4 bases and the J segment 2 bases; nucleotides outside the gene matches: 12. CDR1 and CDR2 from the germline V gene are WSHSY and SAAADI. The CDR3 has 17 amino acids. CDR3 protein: CASSGTSKGAFTDTQYF. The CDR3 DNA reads TGCGCCAGCAGTGGGACTAGTAAGGGCGCCTTCACAGATACGCAGTATTTT.

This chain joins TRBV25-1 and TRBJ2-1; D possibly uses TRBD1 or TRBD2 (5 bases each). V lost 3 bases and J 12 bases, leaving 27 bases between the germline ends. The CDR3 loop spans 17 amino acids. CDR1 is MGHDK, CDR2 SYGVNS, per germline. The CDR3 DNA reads TGTGCCAGCAGTGACGGTAATGAGGGGCCCTATCAAGATGGGCAGTTCTTC. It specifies CASSDGNEGPYQDGQFF.

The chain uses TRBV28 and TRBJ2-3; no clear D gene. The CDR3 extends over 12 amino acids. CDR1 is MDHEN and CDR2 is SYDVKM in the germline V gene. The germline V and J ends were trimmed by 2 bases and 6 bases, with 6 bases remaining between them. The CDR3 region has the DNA TGTGCCAGCAGTTTACTTTTGGATACGCAGTATTTT. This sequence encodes CASSLLLDTQYF.

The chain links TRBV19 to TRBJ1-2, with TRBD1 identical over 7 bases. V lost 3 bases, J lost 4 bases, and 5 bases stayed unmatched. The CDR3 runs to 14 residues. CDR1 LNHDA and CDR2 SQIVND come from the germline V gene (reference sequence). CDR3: CASSIRTGGYGYTF. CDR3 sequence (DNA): TGTGCCAGTAGTATCCGGACAGGAGGCTATGGCTACACCTTC.

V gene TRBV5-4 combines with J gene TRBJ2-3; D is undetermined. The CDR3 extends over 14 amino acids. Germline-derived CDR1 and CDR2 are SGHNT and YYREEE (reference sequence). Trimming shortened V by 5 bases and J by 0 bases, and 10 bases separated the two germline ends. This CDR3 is CASSSGPSTDTQYF. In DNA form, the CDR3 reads TGTGCCAGCAGTTCCGGACCTAGCACAGATACGCAGTATTTT.

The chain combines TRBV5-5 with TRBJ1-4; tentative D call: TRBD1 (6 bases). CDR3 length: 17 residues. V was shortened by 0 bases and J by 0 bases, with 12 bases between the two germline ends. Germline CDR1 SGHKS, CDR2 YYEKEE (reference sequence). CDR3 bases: TGTGCCAGCAGCTTGGCACAGGGTGGCGCAACTAATGAAAAACTGTTTTTT. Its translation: CASSLAQGGATNEKLFF.

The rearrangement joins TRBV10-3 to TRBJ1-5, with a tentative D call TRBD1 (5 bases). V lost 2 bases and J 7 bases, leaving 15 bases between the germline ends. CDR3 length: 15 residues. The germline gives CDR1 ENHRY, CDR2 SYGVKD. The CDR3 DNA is TGTGCCATCAGTGAGGAGAATCGGGGCAGGCAGCCCCAGCATTTT. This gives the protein CAISEENRGRQPQHF.

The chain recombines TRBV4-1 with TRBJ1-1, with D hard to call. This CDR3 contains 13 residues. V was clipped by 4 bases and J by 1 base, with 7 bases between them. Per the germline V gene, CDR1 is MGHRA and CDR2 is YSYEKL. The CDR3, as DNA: TGCGCCAGCAGCCGCCTTCGGAACACTGAAGCTTTCTTT. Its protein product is CASSRLRNTEAFF.

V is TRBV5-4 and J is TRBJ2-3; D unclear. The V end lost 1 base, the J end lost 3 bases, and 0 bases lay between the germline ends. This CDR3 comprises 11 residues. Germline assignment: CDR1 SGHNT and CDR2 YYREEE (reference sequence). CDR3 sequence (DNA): TGTGCCAGCAGCTTGACAGATACGCAGTATTTT. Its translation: CASSLTDTQYF.

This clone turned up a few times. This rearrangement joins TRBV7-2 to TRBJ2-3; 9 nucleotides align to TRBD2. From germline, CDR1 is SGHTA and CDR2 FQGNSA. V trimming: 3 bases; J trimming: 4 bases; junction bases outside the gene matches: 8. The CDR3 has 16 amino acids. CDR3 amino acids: CASSFLSGGWADTQYF. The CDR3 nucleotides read TGTGCCAGCAGCTTCCTGAGCGGGGGGTGGGCAGATACGCAGTATTTT.

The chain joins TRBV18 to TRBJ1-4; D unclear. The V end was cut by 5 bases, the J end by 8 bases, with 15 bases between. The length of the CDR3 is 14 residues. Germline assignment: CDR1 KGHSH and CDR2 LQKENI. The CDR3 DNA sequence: TGTGCCAGCTCAGCCGACGAGGCGCGAGAAAAACTGTTTTTT. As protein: CASSADEAREKLFF.

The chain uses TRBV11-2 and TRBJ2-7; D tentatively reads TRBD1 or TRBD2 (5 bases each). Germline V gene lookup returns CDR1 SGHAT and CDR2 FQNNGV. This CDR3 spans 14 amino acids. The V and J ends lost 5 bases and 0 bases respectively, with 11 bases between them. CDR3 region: CASSPMGTSYEQYF. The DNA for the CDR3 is TGTGCCAGCAGCCCTATGGGGACCTCCTACGAGCAGTACTTC.

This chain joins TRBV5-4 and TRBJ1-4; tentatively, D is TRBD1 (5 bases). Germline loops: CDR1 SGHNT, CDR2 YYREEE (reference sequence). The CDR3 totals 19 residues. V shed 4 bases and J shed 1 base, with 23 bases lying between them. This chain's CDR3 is CASSTYMKRGLGTNEKLFF. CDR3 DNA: TGTGCCAGCAGCACCTATATGAAGAGGGGCCTAGGAACTAATGAAAAACTGTTTTTT.

The CDR3 DNA is TGTGCCAGTAGTGTGGGACAGGGAGGGATGGGGAACACTGAAGCTTTCTTT. Translating it yields CASSVGQGGMGNTEAFF. The chain carries TRBV19 and TRBJ1-1, with 9 bases that match TRBD1. With V trimmed by 5 bases and J by 1 base, 11 bases remained unmatched. The CDR3 spans 17 residues. Germline V gives CDR1 LNHDA, CDR2 SQIVND (reference sequence).

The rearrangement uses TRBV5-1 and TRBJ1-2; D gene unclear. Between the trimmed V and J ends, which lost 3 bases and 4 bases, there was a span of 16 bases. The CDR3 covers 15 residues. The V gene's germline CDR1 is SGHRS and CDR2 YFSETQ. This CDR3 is CASSYGPSRIYGYTF. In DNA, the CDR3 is TGCGCCAGCAGCTACGGCCCCTCGAGAATCTATGGCTACACCTTC.

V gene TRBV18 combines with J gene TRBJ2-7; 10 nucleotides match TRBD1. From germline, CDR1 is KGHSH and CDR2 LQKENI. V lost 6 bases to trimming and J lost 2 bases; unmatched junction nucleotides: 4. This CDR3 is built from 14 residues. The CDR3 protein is CASSPGTGAYEQYF. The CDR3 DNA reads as TGTGCCAGCTCGCCCGGGACAGGGGCCTACGAGCAGTACTTC.

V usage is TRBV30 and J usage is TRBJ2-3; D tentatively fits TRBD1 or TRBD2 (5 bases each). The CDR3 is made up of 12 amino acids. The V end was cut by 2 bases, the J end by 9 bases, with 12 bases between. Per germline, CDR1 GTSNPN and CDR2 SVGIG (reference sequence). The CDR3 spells CAWSRSGSTQYF. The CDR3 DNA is TGTGCCTGGAGTCGTTCAGGGAGCACGCAGTATTTT.

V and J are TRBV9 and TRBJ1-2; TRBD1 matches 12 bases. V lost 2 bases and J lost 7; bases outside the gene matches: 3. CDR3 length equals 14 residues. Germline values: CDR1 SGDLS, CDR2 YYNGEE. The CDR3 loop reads CASSVGQGAFGYTF. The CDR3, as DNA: TGTGCCAGCAGCGTGGGACAGGGGGCATTTGGCTACACCTTC.

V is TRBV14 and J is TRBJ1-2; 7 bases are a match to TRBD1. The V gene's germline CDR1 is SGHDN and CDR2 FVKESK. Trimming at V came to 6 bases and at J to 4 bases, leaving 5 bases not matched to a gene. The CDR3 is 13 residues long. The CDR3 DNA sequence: TGTGCCAGCAGGGGGACAGACTTCTATGGCTACACCTTC. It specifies CASRGTDFYGYTF.

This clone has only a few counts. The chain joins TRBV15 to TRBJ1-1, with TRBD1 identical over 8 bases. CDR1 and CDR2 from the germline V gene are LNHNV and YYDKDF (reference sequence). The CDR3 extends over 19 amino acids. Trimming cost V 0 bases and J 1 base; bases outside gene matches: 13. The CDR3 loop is CATSRDEGLLGQGNTEAFF. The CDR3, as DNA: TGTGCCACCAGCAGAGATGAGGGTCTGCTAGGACAGGGGAACACTGAAGCTTTCTTT.

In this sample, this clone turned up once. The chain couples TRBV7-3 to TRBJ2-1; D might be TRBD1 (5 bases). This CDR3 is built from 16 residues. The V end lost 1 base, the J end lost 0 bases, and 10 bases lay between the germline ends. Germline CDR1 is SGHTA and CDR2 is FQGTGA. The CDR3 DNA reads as TGTGCCAGCAGCTTAAATCCAGACAGCTCCTACAATGAGCAGTTCTTC. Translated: CASSLNPDSSYNEQFF.